This T cell receptor (beta chain) was found in a study of Siglec-9 on CD8 T cells in melanoma (dated by TCRdb to between 2017 and 2020). About the investigation overall: In this study, researchers looked at how Siglec-9 is expressed on CD8+ T cells and what Siglec-9 does to regulate T cells within the melanoma tumor microenvironment.

Points the paper makes about the study in general: According to the reported findings, Siglec-9 marked and regulated a subset of effector memory CD8+ T cells that seemed to build up inside melanoma tumors.

Via the germline V gene (reference sequence), CDR1 is LNHNV and CDR2 YYDKDF. The junction carries 12 bases between V and J, which are trimmed by 0 bases and 4 bases respectively. The CDR3 covers 15 residues, taking in both the cysteine and the phenylalanine. Only the CDR3 DNA is retained, 45 bases long and in frame from the first base. As concerns this clone: What antigen it recognizes has not been identified. No base quality information exists; no much larger clone differs at one position.

Library creation used the immunoSEQ multiplex PCR assay. TCRdb took over this immuneACCESS table, retaining in-frame rearrangements with V and J assigned. Such tables are incomplete; in checked studies, under half of the missing clones stem from an unresolved V gene, and the remainder is unexplained. The sample table records about 30,000 clones; approximately 80% of these occur just once. The leading ten clones occupy roughly 6.3% of the sample. The sample was Siglec-9- CD8+ T cells sorted from blood. This specimen's cell subset or site label, per the study, means: CD8 T cells lacking Siglec-9. The sequence is built from TRBV15 and TRBJ1-2; the D gene remains uncertain. This receptor was taken from a human donor in good health. The CDR3 sequence is CATSRDLGKIYGYTF. Here is the DNA: TGTGCCACCAGCAGAGATCTGGGGAAGATCTATGGCTACACCTTC. With the portions outside the CDR3 filled from the reference TRBV15 and TRBJ1-2 genes, the complete variable region becomes DAMVIQNPRYQVTQFGKPVTLSCSQTLNHNVMYWYQQKSSQAPKLLFHYYDKDFNNEADTPDNFQSRRPNTSFCFLDIRSPGLGDTAMYLCATSRDLGKIYGYTFGSGTRLTVV.